These 30 T cell receptor beta chains originate from one sample sequenced in a study of shared clonotypes between healthy human individuals. The data were produced by immunoSEQ multiplex PCR, yet TCRdb's version contains in-frame clones alone and is incomplete. The sample has about 2 million clones; just under 95% are singletons. The naive CD8 fraction comprised CD45RO-negative cells positively selected for CCR7 and excluded terminally differentiated effector memory CD45RA+ cells. The sample consisted of naive CD8+ T cells sorted from blood. The receptors derive from a man between 18 and 35 years old in good health.

Comment on this clone: No conserved phenylalanine or tryptophan ends this CDR3, so it is likely a read error. No DNA is shown, since the ends of the CDR3 on it are uncertain; the CDR3 is the one TCRdb lists. The chain recombines TRBV9 with TRBJ2-7. The CDR3 is 11 residues long, counting both termini. Per the germline V gene, CDR1 is SGDLS and CDR2 is YYNGEE. The CDR3: CASSVERDPTL.

The CDR3 bases are TGTGCCAGCAGCTCGACTAGCGCCGAGCAGTACTTC. Translated: CASSSTSAEQYF. V and J are TRBV7-9 and TRBJ2-7; 8 positions agree with TRBD2. This CDR3 has 12 amino acids. CDR1 and CDR2 (germline): SEHNR, FQNEAQ (reference sequence). Losses at the gene ends were 4 bases for V and 6 bases for J; bases not matched to a gene: 2.

The chain employs TRBV5-6 and TRBJ2-3; D might be TRBD1 (6 bases). Germline CDR1 is SGHDT and CDR2 is YYEEEE. The CDR3 consists of 17 residues. V gave up 0 bases and J gave up 0 bases, with 14 bases separating them. CDR3 residues: CASSLELTGLSTDTQYF. CDR3 nucleotides: TGTGCCAGCAGCTTGGAGCTAACAGGGCTGAGCACAGATACGCAGTATTTT.

The chain carries TRBV5-4 and TRBJ2-2; the match to TRBD2 covers 7 bases. This CDR3 has 18 residues. Trimming removed 4 bases from V and 3 bases from J; junction bases left unmatched: 15. The germline CDR1 and CDR2 sequences are SGHNT and YYREEE (reference sequence). This CDR3 reads CASSAELAPTLHTGELFF. DNA for the CDR3: TGTGCCAGCAGCGCGGAACTAGCGCCTACGCTGCACACCGGGGAGCTGTTTTTT.

This clone has only one observation. The chain recombines TRBV5-4 with TRBJ2-1; TRBD2 aligns across 8 bases. The CDR3 is 16 amino acids. Germline V gene sequence: CDR1 SGHNT, CDR2 YYREEE (reference sequence). V dropped 0 bases and J dropped 8; count of bases not matched to a gene: 10. The CDR3 nucleotides are TGTGCCAGCAGCTTGGTTGTCGCGGGAGGACGCTATGAGCAGTTCTTC. Protein: CASSLVVAGGRYEQFF.

This chain connects TRBV5-1 to TRBJ2-5; 7 bases map to TRBD1. Trimming took 2 bases from V and 6 from J; bases not matched to a gene: 10. Germline values: CDR1 SGHRS, CDR2 YFSETQ. The CDR3 is 15 residues long. The CDR3 region is CASSFVTGSQQTQYF. CDR3 coding DNA: TGCGCCAGCAGCTTCGTGACAGGGTCGCAACAGACCCAGTACTTC.

V gene TRBV6-5 combines with J gene TRBJ2-7; 7 nucleotides align to TRBD2. CDR1 is MNHEY and CDR2 is SVGAGI in the germline V gene. The V gene end was trimmed by 0 bases and the J gene end by 6 bases; junction bases not matched to a gene: 11. The CDR3 is 16 amino acids. The CDR3 region has the DNA TGTGCCAGCAGTTACTCGGTCGGGAGGACCGTTTTCGAGCAGTACTTC. Its protein product is CASSYSVGRTVFEQYF.

This clone was picked up a small number of times. Different DNA sequences within this sample yield the same CDR3. V is TRBV11-2 and J is TRBJ2-7; 12 nucleotides agree with TRBD2. V shed 5 bases and J 3 bases; nucleotides not matched to a gene: 5. Per the germline V gene, CDR1 is SGHAT and CDR2 is FQNNGV. The CDR3 extends over 15 amino acids. The CDR3 spells CASSLRTSGIYEQYF. Written as DNA, the CDR3 is TGTGCCAGCAGCCTCCGGACTAGCGGGATCTACGAGCAGTACTTC.

A remark on this clone: One end of the junction fails to match germline, which may point to a read error. V usage is TRBV7-7 and J usage is TRBJ2-3; D is possibly TRBD2 (5 bases). The CDR3 covers 13 residues. CDR1 SSHAT and CDR2 FNYEAQ come from the germline V gene (reference sequence). CDR3 protein: CASSLEGRDTQYF. The CDR3 nucleotides read TGTGCTAGCAGCTTAGAAGGGAGAGATACGCAGTATTTT.

Of note for this clone: The same CDR3 arises from other DNA sequences in this sample as well. The V call is TRBV9, the J call TRBJ2-7; D remains ambiguous. Germline lookup yields CDR1 SGDLS and CDR2 YYNGEE. CDR3 length: 12 amino acids. Trimming removed 3 bases at V and 4 bases at J, with 8 bases between. CDR3 DNA sequence: TGTGCCAGCAGCGCGGATGGGTACGAGCAGTACTTC. It codes for CASSADGYEQYF. Full variable domain (missing parts from reference TRBV9 and TRBJ2-7): DSGVTQTPKHLITATGQRVTLRCSPRSGDLSVYWYQQSLDQGLQFLIQYYNGEERAKGNILERFSAQQFPDLHSELNLSSLELGDSALYFCASSADGYEQYFGPGTRLTVT.

This clone was counted a few times. The chain combines TRBV30 with TRBJ1-5; no clear D gene. In germline, CDR1 is GTSNPN, CDR2 SVGIG (reference sequence). V lost 5 bases and J 6 bases, leaving 17 bases between the germline ends. The CDR3 is made up of 14 amino acids. The CDR3 reads CAWRAGYEGQPQHF. In DNA form, the CDR3 reads TGTGCCTGGCGGGCGGGGTACGAGGGTCAGCCCCAGCATTTT.

The chain couples TRBV2 to TRBJ2-1; D not certain. In germline, CDR1 is SNHLY, CDR2 FYNNEI. V was clipped by 4 bases and J by 7 bases, with 14 bases between them. The CDR3 spans 14 residues. As DNA, the CDR3 is TGTGCCAGCAGTGTTTGGAAGACTGGGAATGAGCAGTTCTTC. This sequence encodes CASSVWKTGNEQFF.

The gene calls are TRBV7-6 and TRBJ1-3; no reliable D call. This CDR3 has 15 amino acids. V was clipped by 5 bases and J by 0 bases, with 11 bases between them. In germline, CDR1 is SGHVS, CDR2 FNYEAQ. The CDR3, as DNA: TGTGCCAGCAGCGAGGACGGGAGCTCTGGAAACACCATATATTTT. Translation gives CASSEDGSSGNTIYF. Supplemented by reference TRBV7-6 and TRBJ1-3, the full variable domain reads GAGVSQSPRYKVTKRGQDVALRCDPISGHVSLYWYRQALGQGPEFLTYFNYEAQQDKSGLPNDRFSAERPEGSISTLTIQRTEQRDSAMYRCASSEDGSSGNTIYFGEGSWLTVV.

The J gene is TRBJ1-1, the V gene TRBV30; D is unresolved. Germline V gene lookup returns CDR1 GTSNPN and CDR2 SVGIG (reference sequence). V was pared by 5 bases and J by 7 bases, with 11 bases between. CDR3 length equals 11 residues. Here the CDR3 reads CAWEWGNEAFF. CDR3 sequence (DNA): TGTGCCTGGGAATGGGGTAATGAAGCTTTCTTT.

The gene calls are TRBV13 and TRBJ2-5; 9 nucleotides agree with TRBD2. This CDR3 has 15 residues. Germline CDR1 reads PRHDT; CDR2 reads FYEKMQ (reference sequence). With 1 base clipped from V and 3 bases from J, the junction kept 3 bases outside the gene matches. In DNA form, the CDR3 reads TGTGCCAGCAGCTTAGTAGCGGGAGAGGAAGAGACCCAGTACTTC. Its translation: CASSLVAGEEETQYF. The entire variable domain, with the rest obtained from reference TRBV13 and TRBJ2-5, is as follows: AAGVIQSPRHLIKEKRETATLKCYPIPRHDTVYWYQQGPGQDPQFLISFYEKMQSDKGSIPDRFSAQQFSDYHSELNMSSLELGDSALYFCASSLVAGEEETQYFGPGTRLLVL.

J is TRBJ1-4 and V is TRBV13, with unresolved D. The V end was cut by 4 bases, the J end by 0 bases, with 18 bases between. Germline V CDR1 and CDR2: PRHDT, FYEKMQ (reference sequence). This CDR3 is built from 18 residues. The CDR3: CASSSTASDGATNEKLFF. The CDR3 DNA is TGTGCCAGCAGCTCGACCGCATCGGACGGAGCAACTAATGAAAAACTGTTTTTT.

The chain has TRBV5-6 and TRBJ2-7, with 7 bases fitting TRBD2. The length of the CDR3 is 16 residues. J was trimmed by 3 bases and V by 3 bases; bases with no gene match: 12. Per the germline V gene, CDR1 is SGHDT and CDR2 is YYEEEE. CDR3 region: CASSSGATSFGYEQYF. In DNA form, the CDR3 reads TGTGCCAGCAGCTCGGGCGCGACTAGCTTCGGCTACGAGCAGTACTTC.

This sequence joins TRBV27 and TRBJ1-4; possible D gene TRBD1, 5 bases. Trimming left V 3 bases short and J 4 bases short, with 12 bases between. CDR1 is MNHEY, CDR2 SMNVEV, per germline (reference sequence). The CDR3 extends over 15 amino acids. CDR3 in DNA: TGTGCCAGCAGTTTTGGGGGACCGATTAATGAAAAACTGTTTTTT. Amino acid sequence: CASSFGGPINEKLFF.

V usage is TRBV4-3 and J usage is TRBJ2-7; TRBD1 might be the D (5 bases). V gave up 0 bases and J gave up 1 base, with 16 bases separating them. Germline V CDR1 and CDR2: LGHNA, YSLEER. The CDR3 has 17 amino acids. Here the CDR3 DNA reads TGCGCCAGCAGCCAAGAAAGGGGTTTGGACCAATCCTACGAGCAGTACTTC. It is translated as CASSQERGLDQSYEQYF.

The chain carries TRBV7-2 and TRBJ2-4; no reliable D call. V lost 7 bases, J lost 7 bases, and 20 bases lay in between. The CDR3 runs 15 residues. The germline gives CDR1 SGHTA, CDR2 FQGNSA. The chain's CDR3 is CASTYLLGGVNIQYF. CDR3 nucleotides: TGTGCCAGCACCTATTTGTTGGGTGGCGTGAACATTCAGTACTTC.

This clone was detected a few times. This chain links TRBV21-1 with TRBJ1-1. TRBV21-1 is tagged as a pseudogene. The CDR3 covers 9 residues. CDR3 sequence reads: CASSPPLIF. CDR3 DNA sequence: TGTGCCAGCAGCCCCCCGTTGATCTTT.

This chain links TRBV27 with TRBJ2-7; TRBD1 matches 8 bases. The CDR3 covers 13 residues. V lost 5 bases, J lost 5 bases, and 5 bases stayed unmatched. Per germline, CDR1 MNHEY and CDR2 SMNVEV (reference sequence). The CDR3 nucleotides are TGTGCCAGCAGTGTAGGACAGGGTCACGAGCAGTACTTC. Protein sequence: CASSVGQGHEQYF.

This sequence joins TRBV5-4 and TRBJ1-2; 7 positions agree with TRBD1. This CDR3 contains 14 residues. Germline CDR1 is SGHNT and CDR2 is YYREEE (reference sequence). V shed 4 bases and J 7 bases; nucleotides not matched to a gene: 10. CDR3 amino acids: CASSLTGFIGGYTF. In DNA form, the CDR3 reads TGTGCCAGCAGCCTGACAGGGTTCATTGGTGGCTACACCTTC.

This sequence joins TRBV15 and TRBJ2-7; 7 bases line up with TRBD2. Germline CDR1 is LNHNV and CDR2 is YYDKDF (reference sequence). CDR3 length: 14 amino acids. V lost 4 bases, J lost 4 bases, and 7 bases stayed unmatched. In DNA, the CDR3 is TGTGCCACCAGCACCCGCGGGAGTGAATACGAGCAGTACTTC. It specifies CATSTRGSEYEQYF.

The chain carries TRBV7-9 and TRBJ1-1, with 12 bases fitting TRBD1. Germline CDR1 is SEHNR and CDR2 is FQNEAQ (reference sequence). Trimming removed 5 bases from V and 0 bases from J; junction bases left unmatched: 7. The CDR3 runs to 17 residues. The CDR3 DNA is TGTGCCAGCAGCCTAGGGACAGGGGGCTTTATGAACACTGAAGCTTTCTTT. As protein: CASSLGTGGFMNTEAFF.

The chain joins TRBV7-2 to TRBJ1-6, with D unresolved. The V gene's germline CDR1 is SGHTA and CDR2 FQGNSA. CDR3 length: 17 amino acids. V lost 1 base and J 3 bases, leaving 13 bases between the germline ends. The CDR3 DNA reads TGTGCCAGCAGCTTAGGGTACCGGGAAATCTATAATTCACCCCTCCACTTT. Translated, it gives CASSLGYREIYNSPLHF. Supplemented by reference TRBV7-2 and TRBJ1-6, the full variable domain reads GAGVSQSPSNKVTEKGKDVELRCDPISGHTALYWYRQSLGQGLEFLIYFQGNSAPDKSGLPSDRFSAERTGGSVSTLTIQRTQQEDSAVYLCASSLGYREIYNSPLHFGNGTRLTVT.

With regard to this clone: Other nucleotide sequences from this sample produce the same CDR3. The chain is built from TRBV29-1 and TRBJ2-7; 9 bases fit TRBD1. Trimming removed 5 bases from V and 4 bases from J; junction bases left unmatched: 6. This CDR3 spans 13 amino acids. From germline, CDR1 is SQVTM and CDR2 ANQGSEA. DNA for the CDR3: TGCAGCGTTCTTAGGACAGGGGCTTACGAGCAGTACTTC. Its translation: CSVLRTGAYEQYF.

The rearrangement joins TRBV7-2 to TRBJ1-1; 8 nucleotides line up with TRBD1. J gave up 1 base and V 5 bases, and 6 bases lay outside the gene matches. The germline gives CDR1 SGHTA, CDR2 FQGNSA. The CDR3 runs to 15 residues. The CDR3 nucleotides read TGTGCCAGCAGCACCCGACAGGGGACGAACACTGAAGCTTTCTTT. Amino acid sequence: CASSTRQGTNTEAFF.

V is TRBV19 and J is TRBJ1-5; maybe TRBD1 (5 bases). V was pared by 3 bases and J by 2 bases, with 11 bases between. The CDR3 sequence is 15 residues long. From germline, CDR1 is LNHDA and CDR2 SQIVND (reference sequence). CDR3 DNA sequence: TGTGCCAGTAGTATGGCGGGAGGGGGCAATCAGCCCCAGCATTTT. Translation gives CASSMAGGGNQPQHF.

As for this clone: Other nucleotide sequences from this sample produce the same CDR3. The rearrangement joins TRBV9 to TRBJ2-3; D not certain. This CDR3 has 14 amino acids. Germline loops: CDR1 SGDLS, CDR2 YYNGEE. Deletions cut 0 bases from V and 0 bases from J, with 5 bases between. CDR3: CASSVDRSTDTQYF. CDR3 DNA: TGTGCCAGCAGCGTAGACAGAAGCACAGATACGCAGTATTTT.